This is a list of T cell receptor beta chains from one sample in a study of blood T cell repertoires in COVID-19. TCRdb's table, derived via immunoSEQ multiplex PCR, lists solely in-frame clones and lacks some. The sample yields approximately 190,000 clones, around 80% seen once. Sequencing was carried out using peripheral blood. The receptors derive from a man aged 30-40 years with active or convalescent COVID-19. Both conserved end residues are part of each CDR3. The order of the fields is V gene, clone size, D gene, J gene, CDR3 protein, CDR3 DNA. The D gene is left open where the match is weak. Clone size is shown for a subset of rows, as once, few, many or a class of expanded clone.

TRBV5-1	NA	NA	TRBJ1-3	CASSDRTGGNTIYF	TGCGCCAGCAGTGACAGAACCGGAGGAAACACCATATATTTT
TRBV19	many	NA	TRBJ1-2	CASSISWTVNYGYTF	TGTGCCAGTAGTATCTCCTGGACAGTTAACTATGGCTACACCTTC
TRBV7-2	NA	NA	TRBJ1-2	CASSLVFEGGYTF	TGTGCCAGCAGCTTAGTTTTCGAGGGCGGCTACACCTTC
TRBV6-5	NA	TRBD1	TRBJ2-1	CASRGDRGLYNEQFF	TGTGCCAGCAGGGGGGACAGGGGCCTCTACAATGAGCAGTTCTTC
TRBV2	few	TRBD1	TRBJ2-3	CASKGQGADTQYF	TGTGCCAGCAAGGGACAGGGGGCAGATACGCAGTATTTT
TRBV13	NA	TRBD2	TRBJ2-2	CASSLGLAGGSDGLFF	TGTGCCAGCAGCCTGGGACTAGCGGGGGGATCTGACGGCCTGTTTTTT
TRBV15	NA	TRBD2	TRBJ2-7	CATSRAVAGGYEQYF	TGTGCCACCAGCAGAGCGGTAGCGGGAGGCTACGAGCAGTACTTC
TRBV3-1/TRBV3-2	NA	NA	TRBJ2-1	CASRGSGYNEQFF	TGTGCCAGCAGAGGATCAGGCTACAATGAGCAGTTCTTC
TRBV4-3	few	NA	TRBJ1-1	CASSATGRTEAFF	TGCGCCAGCAGCGCCACAGGGCGCACTGAAGCTTTCTTT
TRBV5-1	once	NA	TRBJ1-1	CASSLVVGGNTEAFF	TGCGCCAGCAGCTTGGTGGTGGGAGGGAACACTGAAGCTTTCTTT
TRBV7-6	NA	NA	TRBJ1-5	CASSSESGISNQPQHF	TGTGCCAGCAGCTCTGAATCAGGAATTAGCAATCAGCCCCAGCATTTT
TRBV19	NA	TRBD1	TRBJ2-2	CASIPDRWGGGELFF	TGTGCCAGTATTCCGGACAGGTGGGGCGGAGGAGAGCTGTTTTTT
TRBV5-4	NA	NA	TRBJ1-4	CASSLDFEKLFF	TGTGCCAGCAGCTTGGACTTTGAAAAACTGTTTTTT
TRBV18	NA	NA	TRBJ2-3	CASSPPGLAFSPTDTQYF	TGTGCCAGCTCACCACCGGGTTTAGCATTTTCACCCACAGATACGCAGTATTTT
TRBV4-1	NA	NA	TRBJ2-3	CASRGDTDTQYF	TGCGCGTCCAGGGGGGACACAGATACGCAGTATTTT
TRBV18	NA	TRBD1	TRBJ2-5	CASSPPRGQEETQYF	TGTGCCAGCTCACCACCGAGGGGACAGGAAGAGACCCAGTACTTC
TRBV28	NA	TRBD1	TRBJ2-6	CASSQQGALPSGANVLTF	TGTGCCAGCAGTCAACAGGGGGCCCTTCCCTCTGGGGCCAACGTCCTGACTTTC
TRBV19	NA	NA	TRBJ2-5	CASSIAPGRQETQYF	TGTGCCAGTAGTATAGCCCCAGGCCGGCAAGAGACCCAGTACTTC